This T cell receptor (beta chain) was observed in a study of response to subunit inactivated influenza vaccine. This CDR3 contains 14 residues. The ends were cut back, 0 bases at V and 4 bases at J, with 10 bases in the middle. CDR1 and CDR2 (germline): MNHEY, SVGAGI. TCRdb re-analysed the RT-PCR reads in MiXCR, keeping a single row per CDR3 protein. The table records about 650,000 distinct CDR3 sequences, approximately 14% of them present only once. Whole-study findings and limits: The authors suggested that few new T cells are recruited per seasonal influenza vaccination.

This clonotype has only a few counts. Its antigen is undetermined. The sequencing here drew on PBMCs from blood, taken roughly 12 days after vaccination. The chain employs TRBV6-5 and TRBJ2-7; no clear D gene. The sequence came from a man aged 45 to 65 who received an inactivated influenza vaccine. This chain's CDR3 is CASSYSSLGYEQYF. The CDR3 DNA reads TGTGCCAGCAGTTACTCAAGCCTGGGGTACGAGCAGTACTTC.